This is a list of T cell receptor beta chains from one sample in a study of blood T cell repertoires in COVID-19. Generated by immunoSEQ multiplex PCR, the TCRdb table keeps only in-frame clones and is missing some. The data contain some 100,000 clones, more than 90% of them singletons. Sequenced material: peripheral blood. These receptors were taken from a man in his 70s with acute or convalescent COVID-19. Both conserved end residues are part of each CDR3. Size values are once, few and many counts, or a class for expanded clones, and some rows have none.

size: NA; J: TRBJ1-6; V: TRBV11-2; CDR3: CASSLNRFSPLHF
size: NA; J: TRBJ2-7; V: TRBV11-2; CDR3: CASSLIGTGIYEQYF
size: once; J: TRBJ1-1; V: TRBV7-9; CDR3: CASSTRAEAFF
size: NA; J: TRBJ1-2; V: TRBV5-1; CDR3: CASSPWQGVGGYTF
size: NA; J: TRBJ2-5; V: TRBV11-2; CDR3: CASRTGGGWETQYF
size: NA; J: TRBJ1-5; V: TRBV6-2/TRBV6-3; CDR3: CASSYPQGPIGYPQHF
size: NA; J: TRBJ1-2; V: TRBV3-1/TRBV3-2; CDR3: CASSRRGRGYGYTF
size: NA; J: TRBJ2-5; V: TRBV3-1/TRBV3-2; CDR3: CASSPPLETQYF
size: once; J: TRBJ2-5; V: TRBV11-2; CDR3: CASSLLGQPYQETQYF
size: NA; J: TRBJ2-1; V: TRBV28; CDR3: CASSLVSETYNEQFF
size: NA; J: TRBJ1-1; V: TRBV6-5; CDR3: CASSYSTGVLDEAFF
size: NA; J: TRBJ1-2; V: TRBV7-8; CDR3: CASSFARGFYGYTF
size: few; J: TRBJ2-3; V: TRBV19; CDR3: CASSRGTGLTDTQYF
size: NA; J: TRBJ2-6; V: TRBV5-1; CDR3: CATKLASGANVLTF
size: NA; J: TRBJ1-6; V: TRBV6-1; CDR3: CASSERINRAPLHF
size: NA; J: TRBJ2-4; V: TRBV2; CDR3: CASSPGLGDIQYF
size: NA; J: TRBJ2-1; V: TRBV11-2; CDR3: CASSEGLAGAYEQFF
size: NA; J: TRBJ2-2; V: TRBV5-1; CDR3: CASKSTVEISGELFF
size: NA; J: TRBJ2-1; V: TRBV19; CDR3: CASSSGRAPNNEQFF
size: NA; J: TRBJ2-1; V: TRBV9; CDR3: CASSPPGGRHNEQFF
size: NA; J: TRBJ1-4; V: TRBV5-6; CDR3: CASSPGGSNEKLFF
size: NA; J: TRBJ1-2; V: TRBV12-3/TRBV12-4; CDR3: CASSKTGGYGYTF
size: NA; J: TRBJ1-1; V: TRBV24-1; CDR3: CATSDFGGRAFF
size: NA; J: TRBJ1-1; V: TRBV18; CDR3: CASSPTGENTEAFF
size: NA; J: TRBJ2-5; V: TRBV9; CDR3: CASSVYGGRQGETQYF
size: NA; J: TRBJ2-1; V: TRBV6-6; CDR3: CASSPSQGWDEQFF
size: NA; J: TRBJ1-5; V: TRBV10-2; CDR3: CASSDPTGQPQHF
size: NA; J: TRBJ1-2; V: TRBV7-9; CDR3: CASSLGQGGYTF
size: NA; J: TRBJ2-3; V: TRBV7-9; CDR3: CASSRLADTQYF
size: NA; J: TRBJ2-7; V: TRBV4-2; CDR3: CASSLGLQAGGEQYF
size: NA; J: TRBJ2-2; V: TRBV7-9; CDR3: CASSPGAGELFF
size: once; J: TRBJ2-7; V: TRBV29-1; CDR3: CSVSSGGAGSSYEQYF
size: NA; J: TRBJ1-4; V: TRBV15; CDR3: CATSRETGMEEKLFF
size: NA; J: TRBJ2-1; V: TRBV27; CDR3: CASSLTRLAVRAFF
size: NA; J: TRBJ1-2; V: TRBV19; CDR3: CASSIALAGGITNYGYTF